One sample yielded the 15 T cell receptor beta chains listed below, sequenced in a study of tissue T cells after allogeneic stem cell transplantation. Libraries were prepared by immunoSEQ multiplex PCR; TCRdb keeps only in-frame clonotypes and omits some of them. The sample records several thousand clones, around 80% being singletons. Sequencing was performed on skin, taken at autopsy. The receptors shown here come from a male patient at least 60 years old with steroid-refractory graft-versus-host disease after an allogeneic stem cell transplant. Some T cells may be provided by the graft donor.

The chain combines TRBV15 with TRBJ1-1; no clear D. Germline V gives CDR1 LNHNV, CDR2 YYDKDF (reference sequence). Trimming took 0 bases from V and 0 from J, leaving 5 bases between them. CDR3 length equals 14 residues. The CDR3 DNA follows: TGTGCCACCAGCAGAGAACTTGTGAACACTGAAGCTTTCTTT. This translates into CATSRELVNTEAFF.

The rearrangement uses TRBV12-3 or TRBV12-4 and TRBJ1-2; TRBD1 matches 9 bases. The CDR3 totals 13 residues. V shed 8 bases and J 4 bases; nucleotides not matched to a gene: 5. The CDR3 sequence is CASAQQGAYGYTF. CDR3 in DNA: TGTGCCAGCGCGCAACAGGGGGCCTATGGCTACACCTTC.

The rearrangement joins TRBV28 to TRBJ2-1; no clear D. V lost 6 bases to trimming and J lost 2 bases, with 8 bases between them. The CDR3 runs to 13 residues. Per germline, CDR1 MDHEN and CDR2 SYDVKM. The CDR3 spells CASRIPAYNEQFF. DNA of the CDR3: TGTGCCAGCAGAATCCCCGCCTACAATGAGCAGTTCTTC.

The V gene is TRBV7-9, the J gene TRBJ1-1; D remains ambiguous. CDR1 is SEHNR, CDR2 FQNEAQ, per germline (reference sequence). CDR3 size: 12 residues. Trimming stripped 5 bases from V and 3 bases from J, with 7 bases between. For the CDR3, the DNA is TGTGCCAGCAGCATGGGGTACACTGAAGCTTTCTTT. Translation: CASSMGYTEAFF.

V is TRBV7-9 and J is TRBJ2-3, with D possibly matching TRBD2 (6 bases). Germline CDR1 and CDR2: SEHNR and FQNEAQ (reference sequence). V shed 5 bases and J shed 6 bases, with 15 bases lying between them. The CDR3 is made up of 14 amino acids. The chain's CDR3 is CASSRDSSPDTQYF. The CDR3 nucleotides are TGTGCCAGCAGCCGGGACTCATCCCCGGATACGCAGTATTTT.

The chain carries TRBV13 and TRBJ2-3, with D hard to call. Trimming removed 1 base from V and 10 bases from J, with 15 bases in between. Germline V gene data show CDR1 as PRHDT and CDR2 as FYEKMQ (reference sequence). This CDR3 region has 14 residues. In nucleotides, the CDR3 is TGTGCCAGCAGCTTAGCTTTTCGGCCAGCTGCGCAGTATTTT. Encoded protein: CASSLAFRPAAQYF.

The gene calls are TRBV19 and TRBJ2-7; D is uncertain. V dropped 5 bases and J dropped 1 base, with 12 bases sitting between them. Germline V lookup: CDR1 LNHDA, CDR2 SQIVND (reference sequence). The CDR3 is made up of 14 amino acids. The CDR3 loop reads CASSVLLDSYEQYF. The CDR3 DNA reads TGTGCCAGTAGTGTATTGTTAGATTCCTACGAGCAGTACTTC.

The V gene is TRBV12-3 or TRBV12-4, the J gene TRBJ1-2; the D is unclear. V shed 3 bases and J shed 5 bases, with 7 bases lying between them. The CDR3 runs to 12 residues. The chain's CDR3 is CASSFDNYGYTF. Here the CDR3 DNA reads TGTGCCAGCAGTTTTGATAATTATGGCTACACCTTC.

The chain uses TRBV10-3 and TRBJ2-3; D uncertain. The CDR3 has 11 residues. Germline CDR1 and CDR2: ENHRY and SYGVKD. Trimming cost V 3 bases and J 3 bases, with 1 base left between them. CDR3 sequence (DNA): TGTGCCATCAGTGAAACAGATACGCAGTATTTT. It encodes CAISETDTQYF.

The chain carries TRBV28 and TRBJ2-1, with 12 nucleotides matching TRBD1. This CDR3 contains 15 residues. V dropped 8 bases and J dropped 12; count of bases not matched to a gene: 14. The germline V gene has CDR1 MDHEN and CDR2 SYDVKM. The CDR3 DNA sequence: TGTGCCAGCCGATCTTCGGGACAGGGGGCGACTGGGCAGTTCTTC. Encoded protein: CASRSSGQGATGQFF.

V and J are TRBV2 and TRBJ1-1; tentative D call: TRBD1 (6 bases). The CDR3 is 13 residues long. The V and J ends lost 8 bases and 4 bases respectively, with 14 bases between them. Germline V lookup: CDR1 SNHLY, CDR2 FYNNEI. CDR3 loop: CASEGGIGTEAFF. The CDR3 DNA follows: TGTGCCAGCGAGGGGGGAATTGGCACTGAAGCTTTCTTT.

This chain joins TRBV27 and TRBJ1-6; a weak D match, TRBD1 (5 bases). The length of the CDR3 is 17 residues. V lost 1 base to trimming and J lost 10 bases, with 20 bases between them. Germline V CDR1 and CDR2: MNHEY, SMNVEV (reference sequence). Written as DNA, the CDR3 is TGTGCCAGCAGTTTATGGCTAGGGACGGGCGCCGGATCACCCCTCCACTTT. Translated, it gives CASSLWLGTGAGSPLHF.

The chain has TRBV21-1 and TRBJ2-7; the table assigns TRBD2, which was not confirmed against the DNA. TRBV21-1 is flagged as a pseudogene. The CDR3 has 12 residues. The CDR3 DNA is TGTGCCACCGCGACTAGAGCCTACGAGCAGTACTTC. This translates into CATATRAYEQYF.

The V and J genes are TRBV14 and TRBJ1-1; D is perhaps TRBD1 (5 bases). This CDR3 has 15 residues. V was trimmed by 1 base and J by 1 base, leaving 10 bases between them. Germline assignment: CDR1 SGHDN and CDR2 FVKESK. The CDR3: CASSQGPGRNTEAFF. The DNA for the CDR3 is TGTGCCAGCAGCCAAGGACCAGGGAGGAACACTGAAGCTTTCTTT.

This chain joins TRBV28 and TRBJ1-3; D is perhaps TRBD1 (5 bases). This CDR3 has 15 residues. The germline V and J ends were trimmed by 5 bases and 0 bases, with 11 bases remaining between them. Looked up from germline, CDR1 is MDHEN and CDR2 is SYDVKM. The chain's CDR3 is CASSRRGDSGNTIYF. CDR3 DNA: TGTGCCAGCAGTCGTAGGGGAGACTCTGGAAACACCATATATTTT.